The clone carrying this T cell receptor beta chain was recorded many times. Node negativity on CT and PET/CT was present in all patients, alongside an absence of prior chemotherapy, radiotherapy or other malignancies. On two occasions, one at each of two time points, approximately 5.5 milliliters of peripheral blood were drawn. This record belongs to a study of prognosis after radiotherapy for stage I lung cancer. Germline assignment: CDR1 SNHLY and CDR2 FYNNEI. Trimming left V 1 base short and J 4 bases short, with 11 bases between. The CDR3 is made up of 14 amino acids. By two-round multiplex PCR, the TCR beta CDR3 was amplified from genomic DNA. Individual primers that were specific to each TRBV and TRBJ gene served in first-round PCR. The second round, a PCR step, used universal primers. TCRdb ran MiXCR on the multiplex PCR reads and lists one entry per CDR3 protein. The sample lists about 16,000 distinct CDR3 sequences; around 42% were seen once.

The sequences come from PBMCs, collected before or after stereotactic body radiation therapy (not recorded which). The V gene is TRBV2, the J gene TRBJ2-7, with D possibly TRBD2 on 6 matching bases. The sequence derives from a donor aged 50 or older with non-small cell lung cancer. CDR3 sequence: CASSEGGSGYEQYF. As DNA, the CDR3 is TGTGCCAGCAGTGAAGGTGGGAGCGGGTACGAGCAGTACTTC. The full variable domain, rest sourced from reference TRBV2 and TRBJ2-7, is EPEVTQTPSHQVTQMGQEVILRCVPISNHLYFYWYRQILGQKVEFLVSFYNNEISEKSEIFDDQFSVERPDGSNFTLKIRSTKLEDSAMYFCASSEGGSGYEQYFGPGTRLTVT.